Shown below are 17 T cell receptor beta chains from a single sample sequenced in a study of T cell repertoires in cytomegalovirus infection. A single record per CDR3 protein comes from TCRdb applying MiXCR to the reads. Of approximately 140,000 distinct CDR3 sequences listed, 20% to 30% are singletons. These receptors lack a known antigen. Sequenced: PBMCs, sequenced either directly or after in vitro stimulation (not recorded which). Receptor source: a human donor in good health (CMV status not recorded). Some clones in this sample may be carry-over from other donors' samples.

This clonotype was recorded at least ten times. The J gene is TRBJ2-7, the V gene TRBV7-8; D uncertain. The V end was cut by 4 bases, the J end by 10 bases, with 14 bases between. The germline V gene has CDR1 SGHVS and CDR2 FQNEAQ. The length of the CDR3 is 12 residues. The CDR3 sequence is CASSSPVGYQYV. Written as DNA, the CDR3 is TGTGCCAGCAGCTCCCCCGTGGGATATCAGTACGTC.

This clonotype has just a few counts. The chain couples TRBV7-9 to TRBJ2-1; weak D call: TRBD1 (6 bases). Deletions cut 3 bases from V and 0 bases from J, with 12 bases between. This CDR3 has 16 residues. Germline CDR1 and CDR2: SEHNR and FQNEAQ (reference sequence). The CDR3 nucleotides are TGTGCCAGCAGCTTTGACAGGTTCAGCTCCTACAATGAGCAGTTCTTC. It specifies CASSFDRFSSYNEQFF.

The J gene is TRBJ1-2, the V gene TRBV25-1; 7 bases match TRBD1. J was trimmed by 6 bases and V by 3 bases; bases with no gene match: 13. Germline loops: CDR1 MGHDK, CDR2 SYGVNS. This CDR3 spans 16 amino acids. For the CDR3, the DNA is TGTGCCAGCAGTGAGGCAGGGACAGAAGTATTCAATGGCTACACCTTC. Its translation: CASSEAGTEVFNGYTF.

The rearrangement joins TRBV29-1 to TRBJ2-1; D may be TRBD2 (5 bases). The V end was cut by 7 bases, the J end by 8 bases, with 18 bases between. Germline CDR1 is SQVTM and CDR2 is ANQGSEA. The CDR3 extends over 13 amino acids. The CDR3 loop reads CSGAEGARYEQFF. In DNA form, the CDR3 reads TGCAGCGGGGCCGAGGGCGCCCGCTATGAGCAGTTCTTC.

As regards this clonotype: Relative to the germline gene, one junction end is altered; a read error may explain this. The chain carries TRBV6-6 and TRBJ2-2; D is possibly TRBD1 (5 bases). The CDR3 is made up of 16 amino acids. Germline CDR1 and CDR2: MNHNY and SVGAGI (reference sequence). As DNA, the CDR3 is TGTGCCAGCACTTACCCTCTGGACATAAACACCGGGGAGCTGTTTTTT. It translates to CASTYPLDINTGELFF.

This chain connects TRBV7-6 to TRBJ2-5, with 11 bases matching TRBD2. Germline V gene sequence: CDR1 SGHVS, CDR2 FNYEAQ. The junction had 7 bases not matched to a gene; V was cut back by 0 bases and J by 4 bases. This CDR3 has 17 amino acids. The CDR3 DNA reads TGTGCCAGCAGCTTAGCGAAACTAGCGGGAGCTAGAGAGACCCAGTACTTC. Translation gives CASSLAKLAGARETQYF.

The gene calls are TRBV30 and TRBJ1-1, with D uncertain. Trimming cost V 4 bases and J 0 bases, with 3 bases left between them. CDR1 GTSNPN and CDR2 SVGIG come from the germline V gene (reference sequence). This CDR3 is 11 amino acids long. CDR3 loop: CAWNMNTEAFF. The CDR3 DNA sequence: TGTGCCTGGAATATGAACACTGAAGCTTTCTTT.

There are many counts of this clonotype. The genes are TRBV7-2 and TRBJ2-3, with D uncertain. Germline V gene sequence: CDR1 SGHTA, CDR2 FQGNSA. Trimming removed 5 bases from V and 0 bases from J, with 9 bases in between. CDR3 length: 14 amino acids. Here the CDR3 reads CASSPPWSTDTQYF. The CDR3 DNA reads TGTGCCAGCAGCCCCCCCTGGAGCACAGATACGCAGTATTTT.

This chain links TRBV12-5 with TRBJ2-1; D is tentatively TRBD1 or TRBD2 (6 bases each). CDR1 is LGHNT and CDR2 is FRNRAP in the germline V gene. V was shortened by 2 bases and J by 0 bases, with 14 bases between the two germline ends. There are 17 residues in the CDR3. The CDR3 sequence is CASGLIRGGISYNEQFF. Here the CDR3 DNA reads TGTGCTAGTGGTTTGATCCGAGGGGGGATCTCCTACAATGAGCAGTTCTTC.

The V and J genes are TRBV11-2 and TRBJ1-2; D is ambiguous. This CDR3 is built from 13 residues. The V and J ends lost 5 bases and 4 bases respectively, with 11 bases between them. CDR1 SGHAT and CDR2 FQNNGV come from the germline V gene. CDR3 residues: CASSRGISYGYTF. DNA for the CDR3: TGTGCCAGCAGCCGAGGGATATCCTATGGCTACACCTTC.

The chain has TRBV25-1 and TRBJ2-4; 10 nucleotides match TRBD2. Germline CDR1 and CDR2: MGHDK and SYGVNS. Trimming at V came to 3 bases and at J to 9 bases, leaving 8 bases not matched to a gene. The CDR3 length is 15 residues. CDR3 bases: TGTGCCAGCAGTGATCTTAGCGGGAGGAGGAGCATTCAGTACTTC. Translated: CASSDLSGRRSIQYF.

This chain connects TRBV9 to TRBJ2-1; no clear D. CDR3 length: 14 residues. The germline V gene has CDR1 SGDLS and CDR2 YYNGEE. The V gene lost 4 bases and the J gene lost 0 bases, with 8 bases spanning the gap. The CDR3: CASSPRGSYNEQFF. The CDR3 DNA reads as TGTGCCAGCAGCCCGCGAGGCTCCTACAATGAGCAGTTCTTC.

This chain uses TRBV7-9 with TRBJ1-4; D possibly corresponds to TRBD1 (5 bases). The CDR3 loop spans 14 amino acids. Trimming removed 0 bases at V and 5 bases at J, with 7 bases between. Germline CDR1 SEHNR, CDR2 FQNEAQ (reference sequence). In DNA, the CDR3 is TGTGCCAGCAGCTTAGCGCAGGGAAATGAAAAACTGTTTTTT. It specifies CASSLAQGNEKLFF.

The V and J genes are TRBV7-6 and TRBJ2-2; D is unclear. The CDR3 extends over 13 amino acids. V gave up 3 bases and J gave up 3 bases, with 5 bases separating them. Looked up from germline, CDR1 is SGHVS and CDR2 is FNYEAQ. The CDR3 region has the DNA TGTGCCAGCAGCTTTATCGACACCGGGGAGCTGTTTTTT. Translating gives CASSFIDTGELFF. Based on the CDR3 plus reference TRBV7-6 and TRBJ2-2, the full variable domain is GAGVSQSPRYKVTKRGQDVALRCDPISGHVSLYWYRQALGQGPEFLTYFNYEAQQDKSGLPNDRFSAERPEGSISTLTIQRTEQRDSAMYRCASSFIDTGELFFGEGSRLTVL.

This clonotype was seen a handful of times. In DNA, the CDR3 is TGCGCCAGCAGCCAAGTAGGAAGTCGCCACAATGAGCAGTTCTTC. Translated: CASSQVGSRHNEQFF. This chain links TRBV4-1 with TRBJ2-1; D is unresolved. Per germline, CDR1 MGHRA and CDR2 YSYEKL. The V end lost 1 base, the J end lost 5 bases, and 12 bases lay between the germline ends. The CDR3 covers 15 residues.

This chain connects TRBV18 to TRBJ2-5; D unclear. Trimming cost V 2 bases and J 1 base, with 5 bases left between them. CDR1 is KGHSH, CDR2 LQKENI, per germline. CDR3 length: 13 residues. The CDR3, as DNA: TGTGCCAGCTCACCAGCCCTCCAAGAGACCCAGTACTTC. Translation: CASSPALQETQYF.

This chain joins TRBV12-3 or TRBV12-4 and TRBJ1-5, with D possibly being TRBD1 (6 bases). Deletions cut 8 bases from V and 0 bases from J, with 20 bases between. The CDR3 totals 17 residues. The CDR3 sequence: CASRLGQAKYSNQPQHF. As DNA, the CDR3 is TGTGCCAGCCGACTGGGACAAGCTAAATATAGCAATCAGCCCCAGCATTTT.